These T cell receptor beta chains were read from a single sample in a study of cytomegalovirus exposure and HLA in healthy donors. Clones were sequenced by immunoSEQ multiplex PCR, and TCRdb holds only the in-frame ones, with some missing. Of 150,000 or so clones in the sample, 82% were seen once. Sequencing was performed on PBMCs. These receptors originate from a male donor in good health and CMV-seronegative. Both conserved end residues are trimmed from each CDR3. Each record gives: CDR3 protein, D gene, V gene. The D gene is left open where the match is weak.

cdr3_aa: ASSAPRSTGELF
d_call: -
v_call: TRBV9

cdr3_aa: AWSPILGGGEQY
d_call: -
v_call: TRBV30

cdr3_aa: ASSSGTGVYGYT
d_call: TRBD1
v_call: TRBV5-6

cdr3_aa: ASSGGSEQY
d_call: -
v_call: TRBV6-5

cdr3_aa: ASSLDKNAGRVYT
d_call: -
v_call: TRBV7-2

cdr3_aa: ASSGSGLPPFYT
d_call: -
v_call: TRBV6-6

cdr3_aa: ASSPRGARLSGANVLT
d_call: -
v_call: TRBV7-6

cdr3_aa: ASSEVGGQDYGYT
d_call: TRBD1
v_call: TRBV7-3

cdr3_aa: ASSYPGDGYT
d_call: -
v_call: TRBV6-5

cdr3_aa: ASSPRTEYNEQF
d_call: -
v_call: TRBV27

cdr3_aa: SSSGLGTSGDTQY
d_call: TRBD2
v_call: TRBV7-9

cdr3_aa: ASWSGEFGLYEQY
d_call: -
v_call: TRBV2

cdr3_aa: SVWDRGNTEAF
d_call: -
v_call: TRBV29-1

cdr3_aa: ASSLAAGGVSEQY
d_call: TRBD1
v_call: TRBV7-9

cdr3_aa: ASSFRDIQETQY
d_call: -
v_call: TRBV4-1

cdr3_aa: SSSKTTGFRGEKLF
d_call: -
v_call: TRBV7-9

cdr3_aa: ASSLGTGGNSPLH
d_call: TRBD1
v_call: TRBV27

cdr3_aa: SVDSRGDRNYGYT
d_call: -
v_call: TRBV29-1

cdr3_aa: ASSLGLATSTDTQY
d_call: TRBD2
v_call: TRBV11-3

cdr3_aa: ASATRTETQY
d_call: -
v_call: TRBV5-1

cdr3_aa: ASSDGSGGGTDTQY
d_call: -
v_call: TRBV6-4

cdr3_aa: SSSFRSSGGYT
d_call: -
v_call: TRBV7-9

cdr3_aa: ASSGGQGDVHEQF
d_call: TRBD1
v_call: TRBV10-1

cdr3_aa: ASSTTGEVPNMAKNIQY
d_call: -
v_call: TRBV7-9

cdr3_aa: ASSYFQQATGELF
d_call: -
v_call: TRBV6-5

cdr3_aa: ASSSTHASNQPQH
d_call: -
v_call: TRBV6-5

cdr3_aa: ASSLGVVDTNTDTQY
d_call: -
v_call: TRBV5-1

cdr3_aa: ASSLRRGGGNEKLF
d_call: -
v_call: TRBV18

cdr3_aa: ASSATVSTDTQY
d_call: -
v_call: TRBV7-3

cdr3_aa: ASSSFGQVINEKLF
d_call: TRBD1
v_call: TRBV5-6

cdr3_aa: ASGRQSNEKLF
d_call: -
v_call: TRBV12-5

cdr3_aa: ASALELNTEAF
d_call: -
v_call: TRBV5-1

cdr3_aa: ASSHQTGYQPQH
d_call: -
v_call: TRBV6-6

cdr3_aa: ASSLPQVPSSGANVLT
d_call: -
v_call: TRBV5-1

cdr3_aa: ASSQLLNTEAF
d_call: -
v_call: TRBV11-2

cdr3_aa: AIETGSPWGYT
d_call: TRBD1
v_call: TRBV19

cdr3_aa: ASRRQGIGSQH
d_call: TRBD1
v_call: TRBV19